Reported below is one T cell receptor (beta chain). It has no known antigen specificity. Base qualities are not recorded, but no much larger clone differs from it by a single base. Peripheral blood CD8+ and CD4+ T cells from healthy donors, Susac syndrome patients and multiple sclerosis patients were profiled using high-throughput TCR beta sequencing. Multiple sclerosis controls were treatment-naive patients with stable or active relapsing-remitting disease fulfilling revised McDonald criteria. CD8+ TEMRA cells were enriched by FACS, while bulk CD8+ and CD4+ T cells were purified by magnetic negative isolation. Blood was drawn into EDTA tubes, processed within 24 hours, and PBMCs were isolated by density gradient centrifugation. PBMCs intended for TCR sequencing were frozen in liquid nitrogen and were later thawed in a 37 degrees C water bath. A purity of at least 90% was achieved for sorted or isolated CD4+, CD8+ and CD8+ TEMRA cells.

In the germline V gene, CDR1 corresponds to SGHTA and CDR2 to FQGNSA. V is shortened by 4 bases, J by 7 bases, and the region joining them spans 10 bases. Reading from cysteine to phenylalanine, the CDR3 counts 12 amino acids. Just CDR3 DNA is preserved here, 36 bases in frame from base 1. The sample is drawn from a study of CD8 T cells in Susac syndrome (dated by TCRdb to about 2019). For the study in its entirety: The study used repertoire sequencing to test whether antigen drove CD8+ T cell activation and differentiation in Susac syndrome. The study compared CD8+ T cell repertoire clonality among 11 to 12 healthy donors, about 14 Susac syndrome patients and some 16 multiple sclerosis patients. What the research found in general, with its limitations: The number of individuals in the TCR sequencing and HLA analysis was acknowledged as relatively small.

RNA was extracted using the RNeasy kit, and about 0.5 to 1 microgram was reverse transcribed with random hexamers. The immunoSEQ multiplex PCR assay, covering 54 Vbeta and 13 Jbeta segments, was used to amplify TCR beta CDR3 regions. Bias from PCR amplification was corrected by using a synthetic template baseline for primer optimization and for computational correction. As for the authors' bioinformatics: Reads were annotated to V, D and J genes per IMGT and analyzed with immunoSEQ Analyzer, keeping only productive sequences. Clonality was calculated as one minus the Shannon entropy normalized by log2 of the number of productive unique sequences. Public and private clones were assessed among the 100 most prevalent clones of each patient and control. Clones were defined as Susac-specific when absent from the healthy and MS cohorts, from approximately 1,100 published viral clones and from other ImmuneACCESS disease sequences. The public reads were reanalyzed by TCRdb: fastp trimming at Q25, MiXCR alignment, in-frame beta chains only. Each CDR3 protein appears once, grouped with its most common genes and DNA. The V and J calls, along with clone size, are taken from TCRdb and not from the paper's own processing. The sample table contains 150,000 to 180,000 distinct CDR3 sequences; only one count was recorded for nearly 97% of them. Roughly 0.16% of the sample belongs to the ten largest clones.

The V and J segments used are TRBV7-2 and TRBJ1-1; a confident D gene designation cannot be given. The clonotype originates from a human donor with multiple sclerosis. The sequencing input was CD8+ T cells from PBMCs. The base sequence is TGTGCCAGCAGCTCATCGTGGTATGAAGCTTTCTTT. Its protein reads: CASSSSWYEAFF.